This T cell receptor beta chain came from a study of T cells in Graves' hyperthyroidism and ophthalmopathy (dated by TCRdb to between 2018 and 2020). About the study as a whole: Peripheral blood was sampled at the time of initial diagnosis, prior to any treatment. To identify TCR V-J signatures that set the groups apart, the researchers used a discovery cohort of more than 95 patients, made up of 43 with Graves' ophthalmopathy and about 59 with stable Graves' hyperthyroidism. Prospective prediction of ophthalmopathy was tested in an independent validation cohort of 18 to 20 hyperthyroidism patients and 17 patients who later progressed to ophthalmopathy. The paper reports TCR Vbeta CDR3 sequencing of approximately 130 peripheral blood samples: around 45 ophthalmopathy, about 75 hyperthyroidism and around 17 progressor patients. The study also compared thyroid tissue and blood T-cell repertoires from more than five Graves' hyperthyroidism patients. For training and testing, the 95 to 100 patients in the discovery cohort were randomly divided in a 7:3 ratio. Once sampling was done, hyperthyroidism patients were given methimazole at a starting dose of 30 mg daily, whereas ophthalmopathy patients were given high-dose intravenous methylprednisolone. What the work shows at the level of the full study, not this receptor alone: Blood samples also contained most of the expanded thyroid clonotypes (frequency above 0.001), which suggests that blood repertoires may reflect thyroid immune responses. During validation, the model predicted progression to ophthalmopathy a median of about 6.5 months ahead of onset, with almost 71% sensitivity and around 72% specificity. Sample size was not statistically predetermined, and blinding of investigators to group allocation was not performed. Ophthalmopathy was separated from stable hyperthyroidism by a 13 V-J signature model, with roughly 88% sensitivity and around 81% specificity obtained in cross-validation and 80%/75% obtained in testing.

The CDR3 holds 15 amino acids from the cysteine to the phenylalanine. Only the CDR3 DNA is retained, 45 bases long and in frame from the first base. The junction shows trimming of 4 bases on V and 4 bases on J, and the gene matches do not reach 4 bases of it. Via the germline V gene, CDR1 is MGHDK and CDR2 SYGVNS. Amplification of TCR beta CDR3 regions was carried out from RNA transcripts. The TCR CDR3 was subjected to a first round of RT-PCR using the HTBI primer set and the Qiagen OneStep RT-PCR kit. The libraries were constructed in a second round of multiplex PCR and then size-selected and purified. Libraries were sequenced paired-end with 100 bp reads on an Illumina HiSeq2000. As for how the authors treated the data: SOAPnuke was used to process the raw data, removing reads that contained adapters or uncalled bases, had a mean Phred below 15, or lacked an exact match to the constant primer or identifier. High-quality paired reads were merged using COPE v1.2.5, and each unique nucleotide sequence was defined as a clonotype. Clonotypes were aligned to IMGT TRBV, TRBD and TRBJ reference segments using MiTCR v1.1. Only V-J combinations with frequency above 0.0001, covering about 99% of repertoires, were analysed. The TCS score was defined as the ratio of F50 (clonal expansion) to E x V (chaos), calculated using BLOSUM62-based TCRdist between CDR3 peptides within each V-J. Welch's t-statistics and random forest reduced roughly 540 V-J features to 13, which were used in a naive Bayes classifier (R e1071). TCRdb reran the public reads through fastp at Q25 and MiXCR, keeping productive beta chains. Identical CDR3 protein sequences are pooled into one entry, listed with their most common genes and DNA. It is TCRdb's table, rather than the study itself, that gives the V and J calls and clone size. This sample comprises hundreds of thousands of distinct CDR3 sequences, roughly a quarter of them detected only once. Together, the top ten hold roughly 12% of the sample.

In its sample, this clonotype was seen many times. Its antigen is unknown. No base-level quality is on record; no much larger clone is a single base apart. In the ophthalmopathy patients, disease was moderately to severely active, with a Clinical Activity Score of 3 or more, a NOSPECS grade of 4 or more, and a duration of less than 3 months. Any patient with an uncontrolled infection, another autoimmune disease, pregnancy or lactation was excluded. Diagnoses were established on the basis of clinical symptoms, serum thyroxine and TRAb, thyroid ultrasound, and orbital computed tomography. Ficoll-Paque density gradient centrifugation was used to isolate PBMCs from around 10 ml of fresh peripheral blood. Total RNA was extracted with Trizol reagent, and quality was checked on an Agilent 2100 Bioanalyzer.

The clonotype originates from a woman in her twenties or thirties with Graves' ophthalmopathy. The chain couples TRBV25-1 to TRBJ2-2; TRBD1 lines up with 9 middle nucleotides. The sequencing sample was made of blood. DNA sequence: TGTGCCAGCAGTGCCGGGACAGGGTTCACCGGGGAGCTGTTTTTT. It specifies CASSAGTGFTGELFF.